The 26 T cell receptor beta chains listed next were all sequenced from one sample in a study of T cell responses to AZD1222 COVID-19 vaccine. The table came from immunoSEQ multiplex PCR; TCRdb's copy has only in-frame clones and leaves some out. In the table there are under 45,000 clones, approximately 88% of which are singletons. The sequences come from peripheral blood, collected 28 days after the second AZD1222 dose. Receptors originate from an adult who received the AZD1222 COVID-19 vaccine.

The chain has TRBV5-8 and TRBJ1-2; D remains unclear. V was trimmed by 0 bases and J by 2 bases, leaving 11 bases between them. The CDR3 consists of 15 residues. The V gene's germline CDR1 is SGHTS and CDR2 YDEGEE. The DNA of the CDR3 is TGTGCCAGCAGCTTGGCGTCGGCGGGGAACTATGGCTACACCTTC. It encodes CASSLASAGNYGYTF.

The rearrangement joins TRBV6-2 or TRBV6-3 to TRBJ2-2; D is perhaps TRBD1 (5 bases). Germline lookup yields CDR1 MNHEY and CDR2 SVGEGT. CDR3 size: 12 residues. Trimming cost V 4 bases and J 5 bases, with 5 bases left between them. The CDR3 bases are TGTGCCAGCAGTTCAGGGACCGGGGAGCTGTTTTTT. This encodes CASSSGTGELFF.

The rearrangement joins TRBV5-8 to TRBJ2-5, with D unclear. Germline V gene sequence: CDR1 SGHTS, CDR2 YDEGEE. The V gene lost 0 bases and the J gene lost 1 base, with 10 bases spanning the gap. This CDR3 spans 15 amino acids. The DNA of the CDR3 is TGTGCCAGCAGCTTGGGCAGGAACCGCCAAGAGACCCAGTACTTC. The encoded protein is CASSLGRNRQETQYF.

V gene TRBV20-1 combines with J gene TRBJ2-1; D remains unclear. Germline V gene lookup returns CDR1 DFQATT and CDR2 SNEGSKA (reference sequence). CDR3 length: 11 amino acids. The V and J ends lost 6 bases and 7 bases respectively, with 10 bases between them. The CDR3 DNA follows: TGCAGTGCCCCACTCGGTAATGAGCAGTTCTTC. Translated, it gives CSAPLGNEQFF.

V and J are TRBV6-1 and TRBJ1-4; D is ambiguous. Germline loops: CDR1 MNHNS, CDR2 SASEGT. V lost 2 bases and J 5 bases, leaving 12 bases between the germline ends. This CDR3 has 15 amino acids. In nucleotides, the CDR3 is TGTGCCAGCAGTGAATATGGGATCCGAAATGAAAAACTGTTTTTT. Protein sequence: CASSEYGIRNEKLFF.

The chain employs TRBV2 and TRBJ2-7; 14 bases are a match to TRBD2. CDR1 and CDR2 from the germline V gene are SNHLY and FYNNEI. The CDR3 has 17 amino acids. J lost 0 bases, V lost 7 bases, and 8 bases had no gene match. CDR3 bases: TGTGCCAGCACTTCCGGGGGACTAGCGGGGGTCTCCTACGAGCAGTACTTC. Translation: CASTSGGLAGVSYEQYF.

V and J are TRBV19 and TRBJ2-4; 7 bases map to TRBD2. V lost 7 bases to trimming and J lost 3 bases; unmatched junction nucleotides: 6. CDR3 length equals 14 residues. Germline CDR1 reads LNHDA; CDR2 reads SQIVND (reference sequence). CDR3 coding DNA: TGTGCCAGTACCCCAAGCGGGGACAAAAACATTCAGTACTTC. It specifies CASTPSGDKNIQYF.

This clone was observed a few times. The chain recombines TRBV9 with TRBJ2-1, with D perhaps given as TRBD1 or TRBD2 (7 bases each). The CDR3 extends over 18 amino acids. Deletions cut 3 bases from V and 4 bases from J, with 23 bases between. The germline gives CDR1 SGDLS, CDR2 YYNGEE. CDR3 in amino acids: CASSARGIGLSGYNEQFF. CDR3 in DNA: TGTGCCAGCAGCGCCAGGGGGATAGGACTTAGCGGGTACAATGAGCAGTTCTTC.

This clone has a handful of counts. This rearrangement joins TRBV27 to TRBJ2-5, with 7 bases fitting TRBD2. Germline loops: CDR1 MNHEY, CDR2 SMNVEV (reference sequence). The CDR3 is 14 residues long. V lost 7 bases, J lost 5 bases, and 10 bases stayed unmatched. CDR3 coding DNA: TGTGCCAGCACCAAAAGCGGGGAAGGGGAGACCCAGTACTTC. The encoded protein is CASTKSGEGETQYF.

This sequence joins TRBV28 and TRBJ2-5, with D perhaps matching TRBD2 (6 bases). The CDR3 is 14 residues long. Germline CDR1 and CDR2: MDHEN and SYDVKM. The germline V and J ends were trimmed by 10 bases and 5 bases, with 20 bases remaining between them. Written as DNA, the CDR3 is TGTGCCACCCAACCGGATCTTGGGGGGGAGACCCAGTACTTC. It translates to CATQPDLGGETQYF.

The CDR3 sequence: CASSFRGSGTGPKRQPQHF. CDR3 bases: TGTGCCAGCAGCTTTCGGGGGTCAGGGACGGGCCCTAAACGTCAGCCCCAGCATTTT. This chain connects TRBV14 to TRBJ1-5; D perhaps matches TRBD1 (5 bases). Trimming shortened V by 5 bases and J by 6 bases, and 29 bases separated the two germline ends. This CDR3 has 19 residues. Germline-derived CDR1 and CDR2 are SGHDN and FVKESK.

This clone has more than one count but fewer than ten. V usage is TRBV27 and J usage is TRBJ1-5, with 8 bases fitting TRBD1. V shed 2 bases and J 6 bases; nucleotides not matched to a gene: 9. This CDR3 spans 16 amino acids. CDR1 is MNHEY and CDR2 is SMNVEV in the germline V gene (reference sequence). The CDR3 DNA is TGTGCCAGCAGTTTAAGGGGACAGGCCCAGGGTCAGCCCCAGCATTTT. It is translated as CASSLRGQAQGQPQHF.

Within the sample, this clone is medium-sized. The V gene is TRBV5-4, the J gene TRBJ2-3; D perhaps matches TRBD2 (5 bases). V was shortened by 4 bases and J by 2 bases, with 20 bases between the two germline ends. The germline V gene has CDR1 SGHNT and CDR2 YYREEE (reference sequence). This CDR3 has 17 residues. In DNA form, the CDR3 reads TGTGCCAGCAGCCCTTTCGGGCCGGGATCATCCACAGATACGCAGTATTTT. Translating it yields CASSPFGPGSSTDTQYF. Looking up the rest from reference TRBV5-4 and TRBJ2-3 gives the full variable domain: ETGVTQSPTHLIKTRGQQVTLRCSSQSGHNTVSWYQQALGQGPQFIFQYYREEENGRGNFPPRFSGLQFPNYSSELNVNALELDDSALYLCASSPFGPGSSTDTQYFGPGTRLTVL.

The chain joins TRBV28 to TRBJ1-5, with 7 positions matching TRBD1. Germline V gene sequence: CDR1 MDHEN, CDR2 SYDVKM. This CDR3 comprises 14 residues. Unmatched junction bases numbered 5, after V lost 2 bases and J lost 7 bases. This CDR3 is CASSLPTGRQPQHF. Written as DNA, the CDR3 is TGTGCCAGCAGTTTACCGACAGGGAGGCAGCCCCAGCATTTT.

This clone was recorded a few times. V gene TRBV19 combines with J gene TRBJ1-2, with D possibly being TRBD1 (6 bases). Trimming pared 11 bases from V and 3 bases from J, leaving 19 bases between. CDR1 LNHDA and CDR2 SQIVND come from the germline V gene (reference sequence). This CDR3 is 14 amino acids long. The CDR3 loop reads CAGSPTGLYYGYTF. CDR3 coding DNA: TGTGCCGGGAGCCCGACAGGACTCTACTATGGCTACACCTTC.

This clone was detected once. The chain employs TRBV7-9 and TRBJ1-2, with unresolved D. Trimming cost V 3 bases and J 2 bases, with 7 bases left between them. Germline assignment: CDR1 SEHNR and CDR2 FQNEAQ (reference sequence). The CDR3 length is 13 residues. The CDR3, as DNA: TGTGCCAGCAGCTTTGACATGAACTATGGCTACACCTTC. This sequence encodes CASSFDMNYGYTF.

The CDR3 loop reads CASSRARDRDLRAFF. Written as DNA, the CDR3 is TGTGCCAGCAGCCGAGCCCGGGACAGGGATCTTCGAGCTTTCTTT. The V gene is TRBV6-2 or TRBV6-3, the J gene TRBJ1-1, with 9 bases fitting TRBD1. Germline CDR1 is MNHEY and CDR2 is SVGEGT. V shed 6 bases, J shed 10 bases, and the junction held 15 bases outside the gene matches. This CDR3 has 15 amino acids.

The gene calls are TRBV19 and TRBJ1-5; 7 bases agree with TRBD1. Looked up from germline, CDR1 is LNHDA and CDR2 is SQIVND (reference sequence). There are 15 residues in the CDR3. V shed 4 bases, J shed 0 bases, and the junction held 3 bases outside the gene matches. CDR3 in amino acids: CASSTPGGSNQPQHF. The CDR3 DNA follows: TGTGCCAGTAGTACCCCAGGGGGTAGCAATCAGCCCCAGCATTTT.

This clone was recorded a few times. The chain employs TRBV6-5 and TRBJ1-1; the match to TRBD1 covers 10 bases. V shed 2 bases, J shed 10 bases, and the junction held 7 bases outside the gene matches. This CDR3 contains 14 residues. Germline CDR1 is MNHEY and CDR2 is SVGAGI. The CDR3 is CASSYGDRGRGAFF. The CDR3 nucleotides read TGTGCCAGCAGTTACGGGGACAGGGGACGAGGAGCTTTCTTT.

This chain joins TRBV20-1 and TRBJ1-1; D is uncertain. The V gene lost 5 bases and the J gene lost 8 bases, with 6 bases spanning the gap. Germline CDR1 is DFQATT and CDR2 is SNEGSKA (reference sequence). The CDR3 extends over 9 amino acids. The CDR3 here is CSARREAFF. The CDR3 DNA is TGCAGTGCTCGACGAGAAGCTTTCTTT.

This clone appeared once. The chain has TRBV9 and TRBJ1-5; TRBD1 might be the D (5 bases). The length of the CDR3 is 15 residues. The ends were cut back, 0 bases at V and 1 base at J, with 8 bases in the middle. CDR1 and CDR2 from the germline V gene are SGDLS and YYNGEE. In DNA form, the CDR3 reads TGTGCCAGCAGCGTAGCAGGGATGAGCAATCAGCCCCAGCATTTT. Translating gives CASSVAGMSNQPQHF.

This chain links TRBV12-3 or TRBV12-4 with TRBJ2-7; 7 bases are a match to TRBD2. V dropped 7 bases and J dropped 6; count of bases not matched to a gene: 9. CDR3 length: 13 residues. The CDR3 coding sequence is TGTGCCAGCAACGGCGGGGGACCCGGCGAGCAGTACTTC. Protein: CASNGGGPGEQYF.

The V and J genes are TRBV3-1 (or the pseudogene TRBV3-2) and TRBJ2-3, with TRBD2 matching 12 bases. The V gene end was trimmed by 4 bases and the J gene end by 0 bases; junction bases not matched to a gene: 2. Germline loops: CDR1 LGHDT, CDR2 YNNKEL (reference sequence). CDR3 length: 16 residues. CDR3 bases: TGTGCCAGCAGCCCGACTAGCGGGGGCAGCACAGATACGCAGTATTTT. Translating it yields CASSPTSGGSTDTQYF.

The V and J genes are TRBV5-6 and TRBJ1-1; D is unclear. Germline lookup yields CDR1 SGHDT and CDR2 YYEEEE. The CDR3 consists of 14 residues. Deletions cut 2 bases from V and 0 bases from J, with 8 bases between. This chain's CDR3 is CASSFLSMNTEAFF. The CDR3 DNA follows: TGTGCCAGCAGCTTCCTCTCTATGAACACTGAAGCTTTCTTT.

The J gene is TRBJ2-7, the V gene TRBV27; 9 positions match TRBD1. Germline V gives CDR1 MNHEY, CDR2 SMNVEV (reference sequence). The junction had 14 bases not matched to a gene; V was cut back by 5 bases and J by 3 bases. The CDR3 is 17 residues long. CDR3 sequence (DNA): TGTGCCAGCAGTCCCTCCTCCACGGGACAGGGAAGCTACGAGCAGTACTTC. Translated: CASSPSSTGQGSYEQYF.

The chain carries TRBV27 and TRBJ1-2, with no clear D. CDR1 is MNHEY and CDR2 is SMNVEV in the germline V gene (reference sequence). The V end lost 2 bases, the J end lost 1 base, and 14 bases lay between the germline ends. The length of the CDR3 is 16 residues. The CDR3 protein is CASSLKPGSFNYGYTF. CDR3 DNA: TGTGCCAGCAGTTTAAAACCCGGGTCCTTTAACTATGGCTACACCTTC.